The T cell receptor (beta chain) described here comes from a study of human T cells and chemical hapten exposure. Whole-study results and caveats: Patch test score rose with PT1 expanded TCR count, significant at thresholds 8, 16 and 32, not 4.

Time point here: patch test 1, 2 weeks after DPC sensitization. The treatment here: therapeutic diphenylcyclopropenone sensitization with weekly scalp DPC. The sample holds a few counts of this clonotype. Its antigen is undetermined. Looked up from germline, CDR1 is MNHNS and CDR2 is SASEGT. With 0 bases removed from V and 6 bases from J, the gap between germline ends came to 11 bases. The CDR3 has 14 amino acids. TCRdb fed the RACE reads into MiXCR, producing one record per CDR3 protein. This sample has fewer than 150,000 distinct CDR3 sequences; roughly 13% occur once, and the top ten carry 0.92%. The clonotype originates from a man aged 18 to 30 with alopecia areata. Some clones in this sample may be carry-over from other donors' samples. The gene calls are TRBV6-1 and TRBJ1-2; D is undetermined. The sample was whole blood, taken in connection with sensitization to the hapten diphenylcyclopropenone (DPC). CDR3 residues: CASSEASVRNGYTF. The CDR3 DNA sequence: TGTGCCAGCAGTGAAGCGTCAGTCAGAAATGGCTACACCTTC.